Listed below are T cell receptor beta chains from one sample, sequenced in a study of blood T cell repertoires in COVID-19. Only in-frame clones appear in the TCRdb table, and some are missing; sequencing was by immunoSEQ multiplex PCR. Among tens of thousands of clones listed, about four fifths were seen once. The sample consisted of peripheral blood. Receptors originate from an elderly woman with active or convalescent COVID-19. The CDR3 runs from the conserved cysteine through the conserved F or W. The order of the fields is J gene, V gene, D gene, clone size, CDR3 protein, CDR3 DNA. D genes are given only for firm matches. A row's size may be missing; if present it is once, few, many or a size class.

J: TRBJ2-6; V: TRBV7-9; D: TRBD1; size: NA; CDR3: CASRLGQTSGANVLTF; DNA: TGTGCCAGCAGACTGGGACAGACCTCTGGGGCCAACGTCCTGACTTTC
J: TRBJ2-1; V: TRBV3-1/TRBV3-2; D: TRBD2; size: NA; CDR3: CASSLGTIALLGDEQFF; DNA: TGTGCCAGCAGCTTAGGGACTATAGCATTACTTGGGGATGAGCAGTTCTTC
J: TRBJ2-1; V: TRBV18; D: TRBD1; size: NA; CDR3: CASSPTGQSSEQFF; DNA: TGTGCCAGCTCACCGACAGGGCAAAGCAGTGAGCAGTTCTTC
J: TRBJ1-1; V: TRBV6-6; D: NA; size: NA; CDR3: CASSWPGMNTEAFF; DNA: TGTGCCAGCAGTTGGCCGGGAATGAACACTGAAGCTTTCTTT
J: TRBJ1-6; V: TRBV6-5; D: TRBD1; size: many; CDR3: CASSTKQGALSPLHF; DNA: TGTGCCAGCAGTACGAAACAGGGGGCGTTGTCACCCCTCCACTTT
J: TRBJ1-3; V: TRBV6-4; D: NA; size: NA; CDR3: CASSDVGERNTIYF; DNA: TGTGCCAGCAGTGATGTCGGGGAGCGAAACACCATATATTTT
J: TRBJ2-2; V: TRBV7-9; D: NA; size: few; CDR3: CASSLGILTGELFF; DNA: TGTGCCAGCAGCTTAGGTATTCTTACCGGGGAGCTGTTTTTT
J: TRBJ1-6; V: TRBV6-5; D: TRBD1; size: NA; CDR3: CASSFYQGVNSPLHF; DNA: TGTGCCAGCAGTTTCTACCAGGGGGTAAATTCACCCCTCCACTTT
J: TRBJ1-2; V: TRBV28; D: NA; size: NA; CDR3: CASSLSQGYGYTF; DNA: TGTGCCAGCAGTTTATCGCAGGGCTATGGCTACACCTTC
J: TRBJ1-5; V: TRBV5-8; D: TRBD1; size: NA; CDR3: CASSLGTGGFSNQPQHF; DNA: TGTGCCAGCAGCTTGGGGACAGGGGGCTTTAGCAATCAGCCCCAGCATTTT
J: TRBJ2-2; V: TRBV24-1; D: NA; size: NA; CDR3: CATRTPNTGELFF; DNA: TGTGCCACCAGGACACCGAACACCGGGGAGCTGTTTTTT
J: TRBJ1-4; V: TRBV7-9; D: NA; size: NA; CDR3: CASSTPFDLENEKLFF; DNA: TGTGCCAGCAGCACACCGTTTGACCTAGAAAATGAAAAACTGTTTTTT
J: TRBJ2-7; V: TRBV18; D: NA; size: NA; CDR3: CASSSLSISPDEQYF; DNA: TGTGCCAGCTCATCCTTAAGCATCTCCCCGGACGAGCAGTACTTC
J: TRBJ2-5; V: TRBV30; D: TRBD1; size: NA; CDR3: CAWSVRTGGETQYF; DNA: TGTGCCTGGAGTGTTAGAACAGGGGGAGAGACCCAGTACTTC
J: TRBJ2-5; V: TRBV18; D: TRBD1; size: NA; CDR3: CASSRGTPGQPNQETQYF; DNA: TGTGCCAGCTCAAGAGGTACGCCGGGACAGCCTAACCAAGAGACCCAGTACTTC
J: TRBJ1-1; V: TRBV27; D: NA; size: few; CDR3: CASRQGLTEAFF; DNA: TGTGCCAGCAGACAAGGACTCACTGAAGCTTTCTTT
J: TRBJ2-3; V: TRBV10-2; D: TRBD2; size: NA; CDR3: CASKGASGGSTSGTQYF; DNA: TGCGCCAGCAAAGGGGCTAGCGGGGGGTCTACCTCTGGTACGCAGTATTTT
J: TRBJ2-2; V: TRBV4-2; D: TRBD2; size: NA; CDR3: CASSGIRRTSLLTSTGELFF; DNA: TGTGCCAGCAGTGGCATCCGTCGGACTAGTCTATTAACCAGCACCGGGGAGCTGTTTTTT
J: TRBJ1-1; V: TRBV9; D: NA; size: NA; CDR3: CASSVEGASTEAFF; DNA: TGTGCCAGCAGCGTAGAAGGGGCTTCCACTGAAGCTTTCTTT
J: TRBJ2-3; V: TRBV7-3; D: TRBD2; size: NA; CDR3: CASSLLGRAGETNTQYF; DNA: TGTGCCAGCAGCTTACTGGGTCGAGCGGGGGAAACCAATACGCAGTATTTT
J: TRBJ2-6; V: TRBV19; D: NA; size: NA; CDR3: CASSKPRGAGANVLTF; DNA: TGTGCCAGTAGTAAGCCCCGGGGAGCTGGGGCCAACGTCCTGACTTTC
J: TRBJ2-2; V: TRBV7-2; D: TRBD2; size: NA; CDR3: CASSSPGRTSGSNTGELFF; DNA: TGTGCCAGCAGCTCTCCCGGGCGGACTAGCGGGAGCAACACCGGGGAGCTGTTTTTT
J: TRBJ1-2; V: TRBV18; D: NA; size: NA; CDR3: CASSAQGDYGYTF; DNA: TGTGCCAGCTCAGCACAGGGAGACTATGGCTACACCTTC
J: TRBJ2-3; V: TRBV30; D: TRBD1; size: NA; CDR3: CAWSGGRTGQADTQYF; DNA: TGTGCCTGGAGTGGGGGGAGGACAGGGCAAGCAGATACGCAGTATTTT